This entry lists 5 T cell receptor beta chains sequenced from one sample in a study of cytomegalovirus exposure and HLA in healthy donors. A multiplex PCR was run with 60 Vbeta primers and 13 Jbeta primers. Clones were sequenced by immunoSEQ multiplex PCR, and TCRdb holds only the in-frame ones, with some missing. The data hold approximately 180,000 clones, with around 80% observed a single time. Specimen: PBMCs. Every receptor here comes from a woman aged 25-40 years in good health and CMV-seronegative.

The chain links TRBV5-1 to TRBJ2-3; a weak D match, TRBD1 (6 bases). This CDR3 region has 17 residues. Per the germline V gene, CDR1 is SGHRS and CDR2 is YFSETQ. V was pared by 6 bases and J by 2 bases, with 22 bases between. This chain's CDR3 is CASTESPSRGLTDTQYF. The CDR3 region has the DNA TGCGCCAGCACCGAAAGCCCCTCCAGGGGCCTCACAGATACGCAGTATTTT. Drawing the rest from reference TRBV5-1 and TRBJ2-3, the complete variable domain is KAGVTQTPRYLIKTRGQQVTLSCSPISGHRSVSWYQQTPGQGLQFLFEYFSETQRNKGNFPGRFSGRQFSNSRSEMNVSTLELGDSALYLCASTESPSRGLTDTQYFGPGTRLTVL.

The chain couples TRBV6-7 to TRBJ2-1; no firm D call. TRBV6-7 is recorded as an ORF, its role being uncertain. V was shortened by 2 bases and J by 5 bases, with 16 bases between the two germline ends. This CDR3 comprises 16 residues. The CDR3 DNA is TGTGCCAGCAGTTACCCCCCTGTCAGGCCACACAATGAGCAGTTCTTC. Encoded protein: CASSYPPVRPHNEQFF.

The chain carries TRBV5-4 and TRBJ1-6, with D uncertain. Germline V lookup: CDR1 SGHNT, CDR2 YYREEE (reference sequence). This CDR3 region has 13 residues. CDR3 in DNA: TGTGCGACACGTGCCGCTACTAATTCACCCCTCCACTTT. Its translation is CATRAATNSPLHF.

With respect to this clone: Other DNA sequences in the sample encode the same CDR3. The genes are TRBV19 and TRBJ2-7, with TRBD2 identical over 7 bases. CDR1 is LNHDA and CDR2 is SQIVND in the germline V gene (reference sequence). This CDR3 spans 15 amino acids. The J segment lost 0 bases and the V segment lost 3 bases, leaving 5 bases of the junction unmatched. Here the CDR3 DNA reads TGTGCCAGTAGTATTGGAGCGGGGAGCTCCTACGAGCAGTACTTC. Translating gives CASSIGAGSSYEQYF.

V gene TRBV5-5 combines with J gene TRBJ2-5; 10 bases are shared with TRBD2. The CDR3 is 15 amino acids. Germline V gene sequence: CDR1 SGHKS, CDR2 YYEKEE (reference sequence). V gave up 3 bases and J gave up 5 bases; unmatched junction bases: 7. The CDR3, as DNA: TGTGCCAGCAGCTGGACTAGCGGCCTAGGGGAGACCCAGTACTTC. Translated: CASSWTSGLGETQYF.